This T cell receptor (beta chain) was found in a study of shared clonotypes between healthy human individuals. Profiling relied on immunoSEQ multiplex PCR, and the TCRdb table lists in-frame clones only, not all of them. The profile shows some 800,000 clones, about 92% of them singletons. The CDR3 totals 16 residues. Germline V lookup: CDR1 MNHEY, CDR2 SMNVEV (reference sequence). Trimming removed 6 bases from V and 5 bases from J, with 23 bases in between. Comment on this clone: The target antigen is unknown.

Naive CD8 cells were CD45RO-negative, positively selected for CCR7, excluding terminally differentiated effector memory CD45RA+ cells. Each sample came from a Caucasian adult donor living in Nashville, Tennessee. Study results and caveats: Generation probability values for non-shared clonotypes were lower than those for clonotypes shared by all four donors. Clonotype sharing across four donors was observed for about 5.5% of naive CD4 clonotypes. Apart from blood, nothing was sampled; tissue repertoires likely differ.

The source of this sequence is a man under 40 in good health. The material sequenced was naive CD8+ T cells sorted from blood. V is TRBV27 and J is TRBJ2-7; TRBD1 is a possible D gene (5 bases). The CDR3 loop is CASSLNSGSVVHEQYF. Here the CDR3 DNA reads TGTGCCAGCAGCCTAAATTCAGGGTCGGTTGTGCACGAGCAGTACTTC.